This TCR beta chain came from a study of T cells in women clearing cervical HPV infection. Study as a whole: Controls were women whose single incident HPV16 infection cleared within 12 months without precancer or cancer. Blood came at first lesion visit for cases, post-clearance for controls.

The CDR3 runs 14 residues. Looked up from germline, CDR1 is SGHRS and CDR2 is YFSETQ. Assay: immunoSEQ multiplex PCR; the TCRdb copy retains only in-frame clones and omits some. The sample includes tens of thousands of clones. For this clone: Read sequence stops 3 residues before the CDR3 end, and the germline J gene provides the missing end.

Source material: blood buffy coat. This chain uses TRBV5-1 with TRBJ2-2, with D possibly being TRBD1 (5 bases). This TCR came from a woman aged 18 to 69 with a cervical HPV16 infection that either progressed to CIN3+ or cleared (not recorded which). The chain's CDR3 is CASSLDSLNEKLFF. The part of the CDR3 DNA that was read is TGCGCCAGCAGCCTTGACAGCCTTAATGAAAAG.